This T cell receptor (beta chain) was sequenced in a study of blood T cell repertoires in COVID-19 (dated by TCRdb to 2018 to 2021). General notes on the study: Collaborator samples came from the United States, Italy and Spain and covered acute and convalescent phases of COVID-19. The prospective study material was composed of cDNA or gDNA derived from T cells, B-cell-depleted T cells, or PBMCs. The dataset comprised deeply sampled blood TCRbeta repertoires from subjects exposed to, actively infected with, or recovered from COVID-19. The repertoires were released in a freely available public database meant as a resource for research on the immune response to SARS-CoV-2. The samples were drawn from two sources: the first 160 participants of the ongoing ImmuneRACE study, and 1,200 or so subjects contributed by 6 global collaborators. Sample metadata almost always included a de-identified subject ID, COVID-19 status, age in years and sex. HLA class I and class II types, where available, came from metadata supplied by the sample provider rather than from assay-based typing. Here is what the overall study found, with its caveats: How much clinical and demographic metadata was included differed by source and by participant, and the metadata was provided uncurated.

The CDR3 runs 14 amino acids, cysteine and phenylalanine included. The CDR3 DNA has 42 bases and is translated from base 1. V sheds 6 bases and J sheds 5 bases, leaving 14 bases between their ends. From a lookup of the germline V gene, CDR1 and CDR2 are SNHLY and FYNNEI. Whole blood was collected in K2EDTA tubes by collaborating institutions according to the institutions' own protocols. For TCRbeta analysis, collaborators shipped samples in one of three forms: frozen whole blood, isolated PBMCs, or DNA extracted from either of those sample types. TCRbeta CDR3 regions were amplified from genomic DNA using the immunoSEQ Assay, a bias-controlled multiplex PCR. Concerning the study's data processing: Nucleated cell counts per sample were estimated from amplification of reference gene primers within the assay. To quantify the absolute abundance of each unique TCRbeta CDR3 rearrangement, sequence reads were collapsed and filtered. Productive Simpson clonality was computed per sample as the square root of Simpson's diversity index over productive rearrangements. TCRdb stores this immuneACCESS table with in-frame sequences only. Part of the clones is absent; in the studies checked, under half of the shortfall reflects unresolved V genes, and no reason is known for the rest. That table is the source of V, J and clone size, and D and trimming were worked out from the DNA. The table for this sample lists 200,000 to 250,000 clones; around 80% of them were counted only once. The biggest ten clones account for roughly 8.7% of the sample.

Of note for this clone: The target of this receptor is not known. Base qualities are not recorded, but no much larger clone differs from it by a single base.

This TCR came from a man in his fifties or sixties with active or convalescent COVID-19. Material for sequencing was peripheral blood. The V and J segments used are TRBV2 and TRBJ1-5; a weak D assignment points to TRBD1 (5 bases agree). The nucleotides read TGTGCCAGCAGCCGGACCGGGGGGGATCAGCCCCAGCATTTT. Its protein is CASSRTGGDQPQHF.